The text below deals with one TCR beta chain. Each CDR3 protein gets one entry after TCRdb re-called the 5' RACE reads with MiXCR. The repertoire has approximately 100,000 distinct CDR3 sequences, 24% of them found once; the top ten carry 9% to 15%. The CDR3 length is 14 residues. The germline V gene has CDR1 ENHRY and CDR2 SYGVKD. J was trimmed by 3 bases and V by 7 bases; bases with no gene match: 7. The sample is drawn from a study of CD8 T cells in ankylosing spondylitis. This TCR came from a male donor with ankylosing spondylitis. Sequenced: synovial fluid, either unsorted or a sorted T cell fraction (not recorded which). The rearrangement uses TRBV10-3 and TRBJ2-3; 7 nucleotides line up with TRBD1. The CDR3 loop reads CAITEGAPTDTQYF. The DNA for the CDR3 is TGTGCCATCACCGAGGGGGCGCCGACAGATACGCAGTATTTT.